These T cell receptor beta chains were read from a single sample in a study of identical twins. In TCRdb, the 5' RACE reads were re-called with MiXCR into one record per CDR3 protein. The table includes approximately 620,000 distinct CDR3 sequences, 8.6% detected once. This sample also belongs to another study, concerning yellow fever vaccine responses in identical twins.

The specimen was PBMCs. The receptors shown here come from a young woman in good health. Both conserved end residues are part of each CDR3. Not all rows give a size; the values are once, few, many and, for expanded clones, a class.

abundance | j_gene | v_gene | CDR3aa
NA | TRBJ2-7 | TRBV7-9 | CASRQTGTGGSYEQYF
few | TRBJ2-5 | TRBV20-1 | CSASDSSGETQYF
NA | TRBJ2-7 | TRBV2 | CASSETLAGGYEQYF
few | TRBJ2-7 | TRBV19 | CASSGGGEQYF
NA | TRBJ2-7 | TRBV28 | CASSLVLTSGATYEQYF
few | TRBJ2-3 | TRBV15 | CATSRVGGTQYF
NA | TRBJ2-7 | TRBV12-3/TRBV12-4 | CASKYGTGLNEQYF
NA | TRBJ2-1 | TRBV24-1 | CATSKAGEGIFNEQFF
few | TRBJ2-3 | TRBV7-2 | CASSFSGKGGSAQYF
few | TRBJ2-1 | TRBV5-1 | CASSSLQGATYNEQFF
few | TRBJ2-3 | TRBV5-4 | CASSLAGPGDTQYF
many | TRBJ2-1 | TRBV4-2 | CASSQAGGRSSYNEQFF
many | TRBJ2-1 | TRBV7-9 | CASSIGRNEQFF
NA | TRBJ2-5 | TRBV7-9 | CASSLGSVQGQYF
NA | TRBJ2-7 | TRBV5-6 | CASSQRVLPYEQYF
many | TRBJ2-2 | TRBV6-5 | CASSSLSGAGRTGELFF
few | TRBJ2-7 | TRBV4-2 | CASSQEWASHYEQYF
few | TRBJ2-7 | TRBV5-1 | CASSPVGLAYEQYF
many | TRBJ1-1 | TRBV18 | CASSPSGDTEAFF
few | TRBJ1-1 | TRBV29-1 | CSVADIGGNTEAFF
NA | TRBJ1-6 | TRBV6-5 | CASSSLGTENSPLHF
few | TRBJ1-1 | TRBV9 | CASSVRGENTEAFF
few | TRBJ2-3 | TRBV3-1 | CASSLAVEDTQYF
many | TRBJ2-2 | TRBV9 | CASSVDGTGELFF
many | TRBJ1-3 | TRBV27 | CASSTMGGNTIYF
NA | TRBJ1-1 | TRBV5-1 | CASSLEADWLPTEAFF
NA | TRBJ2-3 | TRBV12-3/TRBV12-4 | CASTQAAFGADTQYF
few | TRBJ1-2 | TRBV6-1 | CASSPSLTVVYGYTF